This passage covers 10 T cell receptor beta chains from one sample sequenced in a study of blood T cell repertoires in COVID-19. Sequenced by immunoSEQ multiplex PCR; TCRdb stores in-frame clones only, minus some. The sample records roughly 250,000 clones, about 91% being singletons. Sequencing was carried out using peripheral blood. The receptors originated from a person aged 18 to 35 with COVID-19, enrolled during active disease.

As DNA, the CDR3 is TGTGCCAGCAGCTCACAGGGGAGCAATCAGCCCCAGCATTTT. Protein sequence: CASSSQGSNQPQHF. The chain couples TRBV7-2 to TRBJ1-5, with 7 bases aligning to TRBD1. CDR1 is SGHTA and CDR2 is FQGNSA in the germline V gene. The trim removed 4 bases at V and 1 base at J, leaving 1 base unmatched. There are 14 residues in the CDR3. Full variable domain (outside the CDR3, taken from reference TRBV7-2 and TRBJ1-5): GAGVSQSPSNKVTEKGKDVELRCDPISGHTALYWYRQSLGQGLEFLIYFQGNSAPDKSGLPSDRFSAERTGGSVSTLTIQRTQQEDSAVYLCASSSQGSNQPQHFGDGTRLSIL.

The rearrangement joins TRBV14 to TRBJ2-7; 10 bases map to TRBD2. This CDR3 is 15 amino acids long. Trimming removed 4 bases from V and 1 base from J; junction bases left unmatched: 4. Germline V CDR1 and CDR2: SGHDN, FVKESK. CDR3 coding DNA: TGTGCCAGCAGCCGGGGGACTAGCGCTTCCTACGAGCAGTACTTC. Amino acids: CASSRGTSASYEQYF.

This chain connects TRBV28 to TRBJ2-7; no clear D. The CDR3 runs 14 residues. V was clipped by 6 bases and J by 2 bases, with 14 bases between them. Germline V gene data show CDR1 as MDHEN and CDR2 as SYDVKM. CDR3 region: CASSPGSFAYEQYF. The CDR3 DNA follows: TGTGCCAGCAGCCCCGGGTCCTTCGCCTACGAGCAGTACTTC.

V gene TRBV29-1 combines with J gene TRBJ2-3; possible D gene TRBD1, 5 bases. V shed 4 bases and J shed 0 bases, with 14 bases lying between them. This CDR3 comprises 15 residues. Germline V lookup: CDR1 SQVTM, CDR2 ANQGSEA. The DNA for the CDR3 is TGCAGCGTTGGACAAGGGGCGGCGAGCACAGATACGCAGTATTTT. This encodes CSVGQGAASTDTQYF.

The rearrangement uses TRBV19 and TRBJ1-3; 10 bases match TRBD1. The junction had 8 bases not matched to a gene; V was cut back by 8 bases and J by 4 bases. CDR3 length: 15 amino acids. Germline CDR1 reads LNHDA; CDR2 reads SQIVND (reference sequence). For the CDR3, the DNA is TGTGCCAGTTCACCGGGACAGGGGCTGGGAAACACCATATATTTT. Residues: CASSPGQGLGNTIYF.

V and J are TRBV2 and TRBJ2-7; a weak D match, TRBD1 (5 bases). Trimming pared 3 bases from V and 5 bases from J, leaving 14 bases between. Germline lookup yields CDR1 SNHLY and CDR2 FYNNEI. This CDR3 has 14 amino acids. DNA of the CDR3: TGTGCCAGCAGTGAGCGTCAGGGAAAGGACGAGCAGTACTTC. Residues: CASSERQGKDEQYF. Filled out from reference TRBV2 and TRBJ2-7, the complete variable domain reads EPEVTQTPSHQVTQMGQEVILRCVPISNHLYFYWYRQILGQKVEFLVSFYNNEISEKSEIFDDQFSVERPDGSNFTLKIRSTKLEDSAMYFCASSERQGKDEQYFGPGTRLTVT.

The chain is built from TRBV7-9 and TRBJ1-4; 8 nucleotides agree with TRBD1. V gave up 5 bases and J gave up 8 bases; unmatched junction bases: 7. Germline loops: CDR1 SEHNR, CDR2 FQNEAQ (reference sequence). CDR3 size: 14 residues. The CDR3 is CASSLRGTGEKLFF. In DNA, the CDR3 is TGTGCCAGCAGCCTGAGGGGGACAGGCGAAAAACTGTTTTTT.

The CDR3 reads CASSPGLTDTQYF. The CDR3 nucleotides read TGTGCCAGCAGCCCCGGACTAACAGATACGCAGTATTTT. The gene calls are TRBV9 and TRBJ2-3; a weak D match, TRBD2 (6 bases). The CDR3 totals 13 residues. The V gene's germline CDR1 is SGDLS and CDR2 YYNGEE. Trimming took 4 bases from V and 3 from J, leaving 9 bases between them.

As for this clone: The same CDR3 arises from other DNA sequences in this sample as well. The chain joins TRBV5-1 to TRBJ2-7; 8 nucleotides match TRBD2. From germline, CDR1 is SGHRS and CDR2 YFSETQ. V was pared by 4 bases and J by 2 bases, with 8 bases of the junction left unmatched. CDR3 length: 15 amino acids. The CDR3 is CASSGGREGTYEQYF. CDR3 bases: TGCGCCAGCAGCGGGGGTCGGGAGGGGACCTACGAGCAGTACTTC. Combining the CDR3 with reference TRBV5-1 and TRBJ2-7 gives the whole variable domain KAGVTQTPRYLIKTRGQQVTLSCSPISGHRSVSWYQQTPGQGLQFLFEYFSETQRNKGNFPGRFSGRQFSNSRSEMNVSTLELGDSALYLCASSGGREGTYEQYFGPGTRLTVT.

The genes are TRBV24-1 and TRBJ1-1; no definite D call. CDR3 size: 14 residues. Per the germline V gene, CDR1 is KGHDR and CDR2 is SFDVKD. V was pared by 3 bases and J by 6 bases, with 13 bases between. The CDR3 loop reads CATSDPTVVAEAFF. The CDR3 region has the DNA TGTGCCACCAGTGATCCAACAGTTGTAGCTGAAGCTTTCTTT.